This passage covers 9 T cell receptor beta chains from one sample sequenced in a study of blood T cell repertoires in COVID-19. Repertoires were generated with immunoSEQ multiplex PCR, while TCRdb's copy carries only in-frame clones and drops some. The sample has approximately 200,000 clones, more than 85% seen once. Sequences were obtained from peripheral blood. These receptors were obtained from a woman aged 30 to 39 with active or convalescent COVID-19.

The chain uses TRBV27 and TRBJ1-5, with 9 bases identical to TRBD1. Per germline, CDR1 MNHEY and CDR2 SMNVEV (reference sequence). There are 14 residues in the CDR3. Unmatched junction bases numbered 5, after V lost 5 bases and J lost 6 bases. The CDR3 is CASSLGQGRQPQHF. The CDR3 DNA is TGTGCCAGCAGTCTGGGACAGGGCCGTCAGCCCCAGCATTTT.

The rearrangement links TRBV25-1 to TRBJ1-5; 8 bases match TRBD1. CDR3 size: 14 residues. The ends lost 2 bases at V and 7 bases at J; junction bases unmatched: 4. Germline V lookup: CDR1 MGHDK, CDR2 SYGVNS. This chain's CDR3 is CASSEVGQVQPQHF. The CDR3 DNA follows: TGTGCCAGCAGTGAAGTGGGACAGGTCCAGCCCCAGCATTTT.

The chain uses TRBV20-1 and TRBJ2-5; no clear D. The CDR3 has 11 residues. The germline V gene encodes CDR1 DFQATT and CDR2 SNEGSKA (reference sequence). V was trimmed by 7 bases and J by 5 bases, leaving 11 bases between them. CDR3 nucleotide sequence: TGCAGTGTTATGGCAGCGGAGACCCAGTACTTC. It translates to CSVMAAETQYF.

V is TRBV3-1 (or the pseudogene TRBV3-2) and J is TRBJ1-6; D is unresolved. Deletions cut 4 bases from V and 5 bases from J, with 12 bases between. Germline lookup yields CDR1 LGHDT and CDR2 YNNKEL (reference sequence). This CDR3 contains 15 residues. Written as DNA, the CDR3 is TGTGCCAGCAGCCCACGAACAGACCATAATTCACCCCTCCACTTT. Translating it yields CASSPRTDHNSPLHF.

The chain carries TRBV5-1 and TRBJ1-1, with 9 bases matching TRBD1. Looked up from germline, CDR1 is SGHRS and CDR2 is YFSETQ. Unmatched junction bases numbered 14, after V lost 4 bases and J lost 1 base. The CDR3 sequence is 18 residues long. Written as DNA, the CDR3 is TGCGCCAGCAGCCCGGGCGACAGGGGGAATGTTGCGAACACTGAAGCTTTCTTT. Amino acids: CASSPGDRGNVANTEAFF.

The chain is built from TRBV10-3 and TRBJ2-1; D is uncertain. V was trimmed by 3 bases and J by 5 bases, leaving 14 bases between them. This CDR3 comprises 15 residues. The germline V gene encodes CDR1 ENHRY and CDR2 SYGVKD. The CDR3 DNA follows: TGTGCCATCAGTGACTGGGCCTCCTCGAACAATGAGCAGTTCTTC. Protein product: CAISDWASSNNEQFF.

J is TRBJ2-7 and V is TRBV28, with 8 bases fitting TRBD2. CDR3 length: 16 amino acids. The V gene's germline CDR1 is MDHEN and CDR2 SYDVKM. J lost 5 bases, V lost 5 bases, and 14 bases had no gene match. The CDR3 region has the DNA TGTGCCAGCAGTGATAAGGGCCGGGGGGGTTCGGACGAGCAGTACTTC. This gives the protein CASSDKGRGGSDEQYF.

This sequence joins TRBV19 and TRBJ1-5; 8 bases fit TRBD1. With V trimmed by 4 bases and J by 0 bases, 11 bases remained unmatched. This CDR3 has 18 amino acids. Germline V CDR1 and CDR2: LNHDA, SQIVND (reference sequence). The CDR3: CASSSTGTGDYSNQPQHF. CDR3 coding DNA: TGTGCCAGTAGTAGTACCGGGACAGGAGACTATAGCAATCAGCCCCAGCATTTT.

V gene TRBV6-5 combines with J gene TRBJ1-4, with 9 positions matching TRBD1. The CDR3 runs 15 residues. The V gene end was trimmed by 0 bases and the J gene end by 8 bases; junction bases not matched to a gene: 4. CDR1 MNHEY and CDR2 SVGAGI come from the germline V gene. CDR3 loop: CASSYSGQGVEKLFF. CDR3 sequence (DNA): TGTGCCAGCAGTTACTCGGGACAGGGAGTAGAAAAACTGTTTTTT.